The rows below give T cell receptor beta chains drawn from one sample of a study of blood T cells in healthy people across ages. TCRdb reanalysed the 5' RACE reads using MiXCR and keeps one entry per CDR3 protein. The repertoire has over a million distinct CDR3 sequences, 40% to 45% of them found once; the top ten carry about 19%. Sequencing was performed on blood. The source of these receptors is a woman aged 55-69 years in good health. CDR3s include the opening cysteine and the closing phenylalanine or tryptophan. D genes are given only for firm matches. Not every row has a clone size; where given, it reads once, few, many or a size class.

j_call: TRBJ1-5; clone_size: -; d_call: -; v_call: TRBV20-1; cdr3_aa: CSALTRRAGADTQHF; cdr3_nt: TGCAGTGCTCTAACCAGACGAGCGGGAGCAGATACGCAGCATTTT
j_call: TRBJ2-3; clone_size: -; d_call: TRBD2; v_call: TRBV9; cdr3_aa: CASSASSGSGADTQYF; cdr3_nt: TGTGCCAGCAGCGCATCTAGCGGGAGTGGGGCAGATACGCAGTATTTT
j_call: TRBJ1-1; clone_size: -; d_call: -; v_call: TRBV4-1; cdr3_aa: CASSHVGRAVSDPEAFF; cdr3_nt: TGCGCCAGCAGCCATGTGGGGAGGGCGGTATCAGATCCTGAAGCTTTCTTT
j_call: TRBJ2-5; clone_size: -; d_call: TRBD1; v_call: TRBV5-8; cdr3_aa: CASSLAVGTGESQYF; cdr3_nt: TGTGCCAGCAGCTTGGCAGTCGGGACAGGGGAGTCCCAGTACTTC
j_call: TRBJ1-2; clone_size: few; d_call: -; v_call: TRBV7-9; cdr3_aa: CASSLRSEGYTF; cdr3_nt: TGTGCCAGCAGCTTAAGATCTGAGGGCTACACCTTC
j_call: TRBJ2-1; clone_size: -; d_call: TRBD2; v_call: TRBV10-3; cdr3_aa: CAIRTSGRSGNEQFF; cdr3_nt: TGTGCCATCAGGACTAGCGGGAGGTCCGGGAATGAGCAGTTCTTC
j_call: TRBJ1-2; clone_size: few; d_call: -; v_call: TRBV6-2/TRBV6-3; cdr3_aa: CASTPDSYGYTF; cdr3_nt: TGTGCCAGCACCCCGGACAGCTATGGCTACACCTTC
j_call: TRBJ2-3; clone_size: few; d_call: -; v_call: TRBV10-3; cdr3_aa: CAISERETDTQYF; cdr3_nt: TGTGCCATCAGTGAACGGGAAACAGATACGCAGTATTTT
j_call: TRBJ2-1; clone_size: few; d_call: -; v_call: TRBV6-2/TRBV6-3; cdr3_aa: CASSPGPLFF; cdr3_nt: TGTGCCAGCAGTCCGGGACCCTTGTTCTTC
j_call: TRBJ2-7; clone_size: few; d_call: -; v_call: TRBV29-1; cdr3_aa: CSVVRTESYEQYF; cdr3_nt: TGCAGCGTTGTCAGGACAGAGTCCTACGAGCAGTACTTC
j_call: TRBJ2-5; clone_size: few; d_call: TRBD2; v_call: TRBV11-2; cdr3_aa: CASSFEGGRQETQYF; cdr3_nt: TGTGCCAGCAGCTTTGAAGGCGGGAGACAAGAGACCCAGTACTTC
j_call: TRBJ2-3; clone_size: -; d_call: -; v_call: TRBV27; cdr3_aa: CASSSSPGNTQYF; cdr3_nt: TGTGCCAGCAGTTCCTCACCGGGGAATACGCAGTATTTT
j_call: TRBJ2-1; clone_size: -; d_call: -; v_call: TRBV6-2/TRBV6-3; cdr3_aa: CASSYQKNNEQFF; cdr3_nt: TGTGCCAGCAGTTATCAAAAGAACAATGAGCAGTTCTTC
j_call: TRBJ1-6; clone_size: few; d_call: -; v_call: TRBV5-1; cdr3_aa: CASSSGISYNSPLHF; cdr3_nt: TGCGCCAGCAGCTCGGGAATATCCTATAATTCACCCCTCCACTTT
j_call: TRBJ2-7; clone_size: -; d_call: -; v_call: TRBV12-5; cdr3_aa: CASGFAGNEQYF; cdr3_nt: TGTGCTAGTGGTTTTGCCGGGAATGAGCAGTACTTC
j_call: TRBJ2-3; clone_size: few; d_call: -; v_call: TRBV11-2; cdr3_aa: CASSWQPTDTQYF; cdr3_nt: TGTGCCAGCAGCTGGCAGCCCACAGATACGCAGTATTTT
j_call: TRBJ2-4; clone_size: -; d_call: -; v_call: TRBV27; cdr3_aa: CASSSLGTTSLHIQYF; cdr3_nt: TGTGCCAGCAGTTCCCTAGGGACAACTAGTTTGCACATTCAGTACTTC
j_call: TRBJ2-1; clone_size: -; d_call: TRBD2; v_call: TRBV28; cdr3_aa: CASSPLADPRYEQFF; cdr3_nt: TGTGCCAGCAGCCCACTAGCGGACCCAAGATATGAGCAGTTCTTC